The sample holds many counts of the clone carrying this T cell receptor beta chain. Antigen unknown. Germline assignment: CDR1 LGHNT and CDR2 FRNRAP. After removal of 7 bases from V and 5 bases from J, the junction contained 4 bases not matched to a gene. The CDR3 sequence is 14 residues long. From roughly 390 ng of RNA, a library with molecular barcoded alpha/delta and beta/gamma adaptors was made. TCRdb re-derived calls from the reads in MiXCR, one entry per CDR3 protein. The sample yields roughly 130,000 distinct CDR3 sequences, about an eighth seen once. This sample is drawn from a study of read filtering for tumor transcriptome and immune sequencing. The wider study: TCR-mapped reads were about 4.05 to 10.27 million with IR-seq versus about 85 to 1,300 with RNA-seq.

Study-wide results and limits: Approximately 80% of IR-seq clonotypes had one read, totaling about 3.5% of reads; RNA-seq: around 77% and 45%. Without single-read clonotypes, shared clonotype proportions correlated more between IR-seq and RNA-seq. Even smaller IR-seq throughput identified most shared clonotypes.

The chain combines TRBV12-5 with TRBJ2-1; 11 nucleotides align to TRBD2. The sequenced material came from a population of CD138-negative cells sorted from bone marrow. The clonotype comes from a donor at least 40 years old with multiple myeloma. The CDR3 loop is CASAQTSGNNEQFF. CDR3 nucleotides: TGTGCTAGTGCCCAGACTAGCGGGAACAATGAGCAGTTCTTC.